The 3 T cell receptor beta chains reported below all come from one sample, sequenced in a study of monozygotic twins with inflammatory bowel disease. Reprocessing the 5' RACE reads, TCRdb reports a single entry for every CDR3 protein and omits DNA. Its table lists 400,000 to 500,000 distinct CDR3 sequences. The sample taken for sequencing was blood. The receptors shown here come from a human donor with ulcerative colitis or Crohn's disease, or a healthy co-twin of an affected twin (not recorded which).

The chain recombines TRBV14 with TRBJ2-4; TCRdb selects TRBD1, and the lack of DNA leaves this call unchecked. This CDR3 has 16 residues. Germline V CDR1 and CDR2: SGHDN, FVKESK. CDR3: CASSEAGGLAKNIQYF. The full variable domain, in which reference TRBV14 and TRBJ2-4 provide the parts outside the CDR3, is EAGVTQFPSHSVIEKGQTVTLRCDPISGHDNLYWYRRVMGKEIKFLLHFVKESKQDESGMPNNRFLAERTGGTYSTLKVQPAELEDSGVYFCASSEAGGLAKNIQYFGAGTRLSVL.

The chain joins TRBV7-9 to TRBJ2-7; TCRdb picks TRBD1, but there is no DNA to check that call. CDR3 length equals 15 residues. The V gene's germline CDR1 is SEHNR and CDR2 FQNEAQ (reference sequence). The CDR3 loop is CASSFPPRGIHEQYF. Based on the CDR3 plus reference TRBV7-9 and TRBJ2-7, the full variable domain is DTGVSQNPRHKITKRGQNVTFRCDPISEHNRLYWYRQTLGQGPEFLTYFQNEAQLEKSRLLSDRFSAERPKGSFSTLEIQRTEQGDSAMYLCASSFPPRGIHEQYFGPGTRLTVT.

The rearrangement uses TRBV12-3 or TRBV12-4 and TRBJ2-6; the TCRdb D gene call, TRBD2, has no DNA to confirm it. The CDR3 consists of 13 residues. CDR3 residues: CATGGTGANVLTF.